This T cell receptor (beta chain) comes out of a study of shared clonotypes between healthy human individuals. Study background: Plates per donor: three CD4 naive, three CD4 memory, two CD8 naive, one CD8 memory.

This CDR3 has 14 residues. V shed 6 bases, J shed 1 base, and the junction held 5 bases outside the gene matches. Per the germline V gene, CDR1 is MNHEY and CDR2 is SMNVEV (reference sequence). CD45RA+ naive and CD45RA-negative memory subsets were separated from CD4+ cells. The authors distributed each subset's genomic DNA evenly over several immunoSEQ plates. TCRdb's table, derived via immunoSEQ multiplex PCR, lists solely in-frame clones and lacks some. The data show some 300,000 clones, roughly 80% seen once. The source is a man aged 30 to 45 in good health. The source material was memory CD4+ T cells sorted from blood. As to subset: CD45RA-negative fraction. The genes are TRBV27 and TRBJ1-2; 7 positions agree with TRBD1. CDR3 sequence: CASSTWDSNYGYTF. The CDR3, as DNA: TGTGCCAGCAGCACCTGGGACAGTAACTATGGCTACACCTTC.